These 11 T cell receptor beta chains share one sample of origin, sequenced in a study of blood T cell repertoires in COVID-19. Profiling relied on immunoSEQ multiplex PCR, and the TCRdb table lists in-frame clones only, not all of them. In the table there are 100,000 to 150,000 clones, about 81% of which are singletons. Sequenced material: peripheral blood. These receptors were taken from a young man with COVID-19, enrolled during active disease.

The chain has TRBV6-5 and TRBJ2-1; 9 bases are a match to TRBD2. V trimming: 7 bases; J trimming: 10 bases; junction bases outside the gene matches: 14. This CDR3 spans 15 amino acids. From germline, CDR1 is MNHEY and CDR2 SVGAGI. The CDR3 DNA sequence: TGTGCCAGCACCGGGGGTAGCGGGGGTTTAGTGGAGCAGTTCTTC. It yields the protein CASTGGSGGLVEQFF.

This sequence joins TRBV6-4 and TRBJ2-1; 11 nucleotides agree with TRBD2. Germline assignment: CDR1 MRHNA and CDR2 SNTAGT. V lost 2 bases to trimming and J lost 10 bases; unmatched junction nucleotides: 10. This CDR3 region has 16 residues. In DNA form, the CDR3 reads TGTGCCAGCAGTGACGGGGGACTAGCGGAATTAGGAGAGCAGTTCTTC. Residues: CASSDGGLAELGEQFF.

This rearrangement joins TRBV4-2 to TRBJ2-1; possibly TRBD2 for D (5 bases). Germline V lookup: CDR1 LGHNA, CDR2 YNFKEQ. Trimming cost V 2 bases and J 10 bases, with 12 bases left between them. This CDR3 is built from 13 residues. The CDR3 spells CASSQSGVGEQFF. In DNA, the CDR3 is TGTGCCAGCAGCCAATCCGGGGTCGGGGAGCAGTTCTTC.

This CDR3 is CASSPDRVSGANVLTF. The CDR3 DNA reads TGTGCCAGCAGTCCAGACAGAGTCTCTGGGGCCAACGTCCTGACTTTC. The chain links TRBV7-2 to TRBJ2-6; a weak D match, TRBD1 (5 bases). Deletions cut 6 bases from V and 0 bases from J, with 12 bases between. This CDR3 comprises 16 residues. Germline lookup yields CDR1 SGHTA and CDR2 FQGNSA.

This rearrangement joins TRBV15 to TRBJ2-3, with TRBD1 identical over 9 bases. The CDR3 sequence is 14 residues long. Germline V gene sequence: CDR1 LNHNV, CDR2 YYDKDF (reference sequence). The V gene end was trimmed by 4 bases and the J gene end by 5 bases; junction bases not matched to a gene: 4. The CDR3 protein is CATSNPTGGDTQYF. CDR3 coding DNA: TGTGCCACCAGCAACCCGACAGGGGGAGATACGCAGTATTTT.

The V gene is TRBV29-1, the J gene TRBJ2-1, with TRBD2 identical over 10 bases. With V trimmed by 8 bases and J by 7 bases, 8 bases remained unmatched. CDR1 is SQVTM, CDR2 ANQGSEA, per germline. CDR3 length: 13 amino acids. CDR3 loop: CSFLAGVWNEQFF. For the CDR3, the DNA is TGCAGCTTCCTAGCGGGGGTATGGAATGAGCAGTTCTTC.

The CDR3 DNA reads TGTGCCAGCAGTATAGCGGGAGAGGGCAATGAGCAGTTCTTC. This gives the protein CASSIAGEGNEQFF. The V call is TRBV27, the J call TRBJ2-1, with TRBD2 matching 9 bases. The CDR3 covers 14 residues. Germline lookup yields CDR1 MNHEY and CDR2 SMNVEV (reference sequence). After removal of 5 bases from V and 6 bases from J, the junction contained 5 bases not matched to a gene.

The chain links TRBV24-1 to TRBJ1-2; D is perhaps TRBD1 (6 bases). V lost 3 bases and J 9 bases, leaving 10 bases between the germline ends. There are 12 residues in the CDR3. Per the germline V gene, CDR1 is KGHDR and CDR2 is SFDVKD. CDR3: CATSDRQDSYTF. CDR3 nucleotide sequence: TGTGCCACCAGTGATCGACAGGATAGCTACACCTTC.

CDR3: CASSFHRGPGTEAFF. In DNA form, the CDR3 reads TGTGCCAGCAGTTTTCACAGGGGGCCTGGGACTGAAGCTTTCTTT. The chain uses TRBV28 and TRBJ1-1; TRBD1 matches at 9 bases. The CDR3 spans 15 residues. The V segment lost 3 bases and the J segment 5 bases; nucleotides outside the gene matches: 7. The germline gives CDR1 MDHEN, CDR2 SYDVKM.

The rearrangement joins TRBV6-4 to TRBJ2-3, with 7 bases that match TRBD2. Germline loops: CDR1 MRHNA, CDR2 SNTAGT. The CDR3 loop spans 14 amino acids. Unmatched junction bases numbered 4, after V lost 3 bases and J lost 4 bases. The CDR3 nucleotides are TGTGCCAGCAGTGAAGGACTAGAAGCAGATACGCAGTATTTT. It encodes CASSEGLEADTQYF.

The chain joins TRBV9 to TRBJ2-7; 10 positions agree with TRBD1. The V segment lost 0 bases and the J segment 3 bases; nucleotides outside the gene matches: 6. Looked up from germline, CDR1 is SGDLS and CDR2 is YYNGEE. The length of the CDR3 is 16 residues. CDR3: CASSVGGTGDYYEQYF. The CDR3 coding sequence is TGTGCCAGCAGCGTAGGGGGGACAGGGGATTACTACGAGCAGTACTTC.